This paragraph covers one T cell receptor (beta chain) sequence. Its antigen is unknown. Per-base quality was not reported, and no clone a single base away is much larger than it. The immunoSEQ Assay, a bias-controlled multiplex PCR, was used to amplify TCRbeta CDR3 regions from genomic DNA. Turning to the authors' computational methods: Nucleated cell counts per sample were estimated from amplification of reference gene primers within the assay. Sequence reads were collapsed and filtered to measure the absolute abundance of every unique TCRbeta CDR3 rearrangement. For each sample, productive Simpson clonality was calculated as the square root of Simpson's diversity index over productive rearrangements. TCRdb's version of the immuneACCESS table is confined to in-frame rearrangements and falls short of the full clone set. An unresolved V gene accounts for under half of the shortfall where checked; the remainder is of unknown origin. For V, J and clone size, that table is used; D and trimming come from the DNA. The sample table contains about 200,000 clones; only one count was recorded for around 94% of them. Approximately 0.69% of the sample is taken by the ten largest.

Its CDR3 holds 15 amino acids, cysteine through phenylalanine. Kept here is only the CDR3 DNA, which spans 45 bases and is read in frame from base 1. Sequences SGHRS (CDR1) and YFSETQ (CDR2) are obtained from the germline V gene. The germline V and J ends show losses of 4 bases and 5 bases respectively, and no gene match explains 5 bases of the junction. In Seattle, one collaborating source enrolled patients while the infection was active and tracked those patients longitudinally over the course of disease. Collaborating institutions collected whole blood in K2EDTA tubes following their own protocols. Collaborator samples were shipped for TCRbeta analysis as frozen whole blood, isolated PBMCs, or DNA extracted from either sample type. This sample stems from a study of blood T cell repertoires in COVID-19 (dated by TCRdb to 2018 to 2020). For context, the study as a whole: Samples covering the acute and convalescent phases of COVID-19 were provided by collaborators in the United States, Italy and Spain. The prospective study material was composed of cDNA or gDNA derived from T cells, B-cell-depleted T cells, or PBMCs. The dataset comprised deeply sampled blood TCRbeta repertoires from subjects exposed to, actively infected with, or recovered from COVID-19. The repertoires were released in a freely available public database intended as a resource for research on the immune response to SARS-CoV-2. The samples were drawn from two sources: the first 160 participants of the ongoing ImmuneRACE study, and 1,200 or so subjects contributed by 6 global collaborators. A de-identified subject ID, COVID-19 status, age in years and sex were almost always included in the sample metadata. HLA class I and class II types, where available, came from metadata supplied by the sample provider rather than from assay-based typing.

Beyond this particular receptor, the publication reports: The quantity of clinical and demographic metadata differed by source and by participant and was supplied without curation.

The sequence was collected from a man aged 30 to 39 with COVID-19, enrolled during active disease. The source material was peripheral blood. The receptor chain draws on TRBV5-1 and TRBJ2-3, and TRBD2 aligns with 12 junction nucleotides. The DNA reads TGCGCCAGCAGCACTAGCGGGGGGACCGAAGATACGCAGTATTTT. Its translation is CASSTSGGTEDTQYF.